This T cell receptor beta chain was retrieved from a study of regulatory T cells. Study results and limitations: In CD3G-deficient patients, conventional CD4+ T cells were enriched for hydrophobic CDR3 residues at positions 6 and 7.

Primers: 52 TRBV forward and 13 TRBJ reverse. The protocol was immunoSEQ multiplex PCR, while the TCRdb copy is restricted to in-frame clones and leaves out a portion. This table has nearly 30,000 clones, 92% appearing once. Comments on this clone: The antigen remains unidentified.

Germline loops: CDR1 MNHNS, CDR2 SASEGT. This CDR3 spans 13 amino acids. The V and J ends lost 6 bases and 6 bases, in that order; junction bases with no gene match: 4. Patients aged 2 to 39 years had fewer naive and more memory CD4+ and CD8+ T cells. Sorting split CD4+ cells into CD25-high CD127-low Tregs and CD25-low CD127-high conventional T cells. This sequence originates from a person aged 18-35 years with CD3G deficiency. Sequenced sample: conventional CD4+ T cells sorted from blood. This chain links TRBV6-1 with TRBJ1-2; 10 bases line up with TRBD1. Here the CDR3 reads CASRDRGLNGYTF. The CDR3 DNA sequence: TGTGCCAGCAGGGACAGGGGGTTAAATGGCTACACCTTC.